This TCR beta chain appears in the sequencing data of a study of monozygotic twins with inflammatory bowel disease. Eight reactions per sample, run separately, yielded cDNA. TCRdb reprocessed the 5' RACE reads; each CDR3 protein has one entry and no DNA is given. The ten top clones account for about 2.5%, within a sample of 350,000 to 400,000 distinct CDR3 sequences. Study-wide results and caveats: Possibly reflecting limited power, no difference in repertoire similarity was found between concordant and discordant twins. Relative clonotype sharing with others was diminished in IBD patients versus healthy twins, particularly with disease activity.

The V gene's germline CDR1 is KGHSH and CDR2 LQKENI. The CDR3 is 14 residues long. In the case of this clonotype: Its antigen is unknown.

Source material: blood. The chain joins TRBV18 to TRBJ2-3. The source of this sequence is a human donor with ulcerative colitis or Crohn's disease, or a healthy co-twin of an affected twin (not recorded which). The CDR3 sequence: CASSLFTWLDTQYF.